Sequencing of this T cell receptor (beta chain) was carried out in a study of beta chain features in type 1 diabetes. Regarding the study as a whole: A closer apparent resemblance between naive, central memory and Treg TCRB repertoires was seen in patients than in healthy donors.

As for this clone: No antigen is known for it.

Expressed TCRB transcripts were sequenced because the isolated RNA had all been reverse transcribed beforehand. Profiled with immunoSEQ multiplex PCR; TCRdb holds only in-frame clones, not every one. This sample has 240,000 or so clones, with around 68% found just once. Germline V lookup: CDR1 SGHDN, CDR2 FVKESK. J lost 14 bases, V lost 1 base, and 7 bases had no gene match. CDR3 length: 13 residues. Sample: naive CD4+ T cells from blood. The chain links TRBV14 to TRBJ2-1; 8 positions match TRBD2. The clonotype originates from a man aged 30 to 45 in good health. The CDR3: CASSQVSGTSEFF. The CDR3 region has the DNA TGTGCCAGCAGCCAAGTAAGCGGGACTAGTGAGTTCTTC.